The 8 T cell receptor beta chains presented below share a single source sample, sequenced in a study of early T cells in non-severe SARS-CoV-2 infection. From the 5' RACE reads, TCRdb called clonotypes with MiXCR, one entry per CDR3 protein. This table holds approximately 52,000 distinct CDR3 sequences, 14% to 15% found once. Sequenced here: whole blood, sampled at baseline. The receptors were gathered from an adult who was a healthcare worker with PCR-confirmed SARS-CoV-2 infection or an uninfected control (not recorded which).

The sample holds a few counts of this clonotype. The chain joins TRBV7-2 to TRBJ2-7, with D perhaps TRBD2 (5 bases). Germline lookup yields CDR1 SGHTA and CDR2 FQGNSA. CDR3 length: 13 amino acids. Trimming took 5 bases from V and 6 from J, leaving 14 bases between them. CDR3 residues: CASSNPSRLEQYF. CDR3 DNA: TGTGCCAGCAGCAATCCTAGCCGCCTCGAGCAGTACTTC.

This clonotype was recorded at least ten times. The chain has TRBV12-3 or TRBV12-4 and TRBJ1-4, with a tentative D call TRBD1 (5 bases). V was trimmed by 5 bases and J by 4 bases, leaving 17 bases between them. The CDR3 length is 16 residues. CDR3 sequence: CASSEGYGTINEKLFF. CDR3 sequence (DNA): TGTGCCAGCAGTGAGGGCTACGGGACTATTAATGAAAAACTGTTTTTT.

This clonotype was recorded at least ten times. This rearrangement joins TRBV10-1 to TRBJ2-7; D is possibly TRBD1 (6 bases). From germline, CDR1 is WNHNN and CDR2 SYGVQD (reference sequence). The V end was cut by 3 bases, the J end by 7 bases, with 7 bases between. The CDR3 loop spans 11 amino acids. The CDR3 region has the DNA TGCGCCAGCAGTGAAGGGACAGAGCAGTACTTC. Protein product: CASSEGTEQYF.

The V and J genes are TRBV12-3 or TRBV12-4 and TRBJ2-2; D is ambiguous. V was trimmed by 4 bases and J by 0 bases, leaving 12 bases between them. This CDR3 contains 16 residues. CDR3 in amino acids: CASSSLTATNTGELFF. The CDR3 nucleotides are TGTGCCAGCAGTTCGTTGACTGCTACGAACACCGGGGAGCTGTTTTTT.

The genes are TRBV18 and TRBJ2-7; the D gene is possibly TRBD2 (5 bases). The V gene's germline CDR1 is KGHSH and CDR2 LQKENI. This CDR3 spans 11 amino acids. Trimming took 8 bases from V and 5 from J, leaving 10 bases between them. CDR3 residues: CASAMRDEQYF. CDR3 nucleotide sequence: TGTGCCAGCGCGATGAGGGACGAGCAGTACTTC.

The chain combines TRBV7-2 with TRBJ2-1; 8 nucleotides agree with TRBD1. V lost 5 bases to trimming and J lost 4 bases; unmatched junction nucleotides: 4. This CDR3 has 14 amino acids. The germline gives CDR1 SGHTA, CDR2 FQGNSA. The CDR3 DNA sequence: TGTGCCAGCAGCCCCGGGACAGGATACAATGAGCAGTTCTTC. Residues: CASSPGTGYNEQFF.

This sequence joins TRBV20-1 and TRBJ2-3, with TRBD1 as a possible D gene (6 bases). The CDR3 loop spans 16 amino acids. Deletions cut 0 bases from V and 2 bases from J, with 15 bases between. Germline V lookup: CDR1 DFQATT, CDR2 SNEGSKA (reference sequence). CDR3 in amino acids: CSARDMDSVYTDTQYF. CDR3 DNA sequence: TGCAGTGCTAGAGATATGGACAGTGTATACACAGATACGCAGTATTTT.

This clonotype was seen only a few times. The rearrangement links TRBV6-1 to TRBJ2-2, with 9 bases lining up with TRBD1. Germline trimming cut 2 bases from V and 6 bases from J; bases unmatched to any gene: 4. Germline V CDR1 and CDR2: MNHNS, SASEGT. CDR3 length: 15 residues. The CDR3 here is CASSEMGQGAGELFF. The CDR3 region has the DNA TGTGCCAGCAGTGAAATGGGACAGGGAGCCGGGGAGCTGTTTTTT.